One sample yielded the 12 T cell receptor beta chains listed below, sequenced in a study of beta chain features in type 1 diabetes. The whole isolated RNA underwent reverse transcription, so sequencing captured expressed TCRB transcripts. Produced via immunoSEQ multiplex PCR; TCRdb's table is partial and in-frame only. The profile shows 150,000 to 170,000 clones, approximately 8.1% of them singletons. Specimen: central memory CD4+ T cells from blood. The origin of the receptors is a man younger than 30 in good health.

The rearrangement joins TRBV20-1 to TRBJ2-7; D unresolved. V lost 4 bases, J lost 6 bases, and 10 bases lay in between. The CDR3 covers 11 residues. CDR1 is DFQATT, CDR2 SNEGSKA, per germline (reference sequence). CDR3 amino acids: CSAISRPEQYF. The CDR3 DNA reads TGCAGTGCTATATCCAGGCCCGAGCAGTACTTC.

This clone was detected a few times. The chain has TRBV6-1 and TRBJ1-2, with no clear D. Per germline, CDR1 MNHNS and CDR2 SASEGT. This CDR3 has 12 residues. V was clipped by 3 bases and J by 8 bases, with 10 bases between them. CDR3 sequence: CASSDTANGYTF. In DNA, the CDR3 is TGTGCCAGCAGTGATACTGCAAACGGCTACACCTTC.

This chain connects TRBV6-6 to TRBJ2-1; 12 bases map to TRBD2. Germline-derived CDR1 and CDR2 are MNHNY and SVGAGI (reference sequence). There are 15 residues in the CDR3. V lost 5 bases to trimming and J lost 5 bases; unmatched junction nucleotides: 4. The CDR3 DNA sequence: TGTGCCAGCAGTCAGCTAGCGGGAGGGGACAATGAGCAGTTCTTC. Protein: CASSQLAGGDNEQFF.

The chain recombines TRBV27 with TRBJ2-1, with 9 nucleotides matching TRBD2. This CDR3 has 13 residues. J was trimmed by 7 bases and V by 6 bases; bases with no gene match: 4. Germline-derived CDR1 and CDR2 are MNHEY and SMNVEV (reference sequence). The CDR3 nucleotides are TGTGCCAGCAGACTGAGCGGGAGGAATGAGCAGTTCTTC. Translation gives CASRLSGRNEQFF.

The chain is built from TRBV6-6 and TRBJ1-1; weak D call: TRBD1 (5 bases). The CDR3 loop spans 15 amino acids. The V end lost 8 bases, the J end lost 4 bases, and 20 bases lay between the germline ends. Per the germline V gene, CDR1 is MNHNY and CDR2 is SVGAGI (reference sequence). In DNA form, the CDR3 reads TGTGCCAGCGCGGAAGGGCAGGCCGGGGGCACTGAAGCTTTCTTT. Translating it yields CASAEGQAGGTEAFF.

CDR3 residues: CASSATSGAYNEQFF. The CDR3 region has the DNA TGTGCCAGCAGTGCTACTAGCGGGGCTTACAATGAGCAGTTCTTC. V is TRBV6-6 and J is TRBJ2-1; 10 bases map to TRBD2. Trimming took 5 bases from V and 4 from J; bases not matched to a gene: 5. Germline V gene lookup returns CDR1 MNHNY and CDR2 SVGAGI (reference sequence). The CDR3 is 15 residues long.

This clone was seen a few times. The rearrangement joins TRBV30 to TRBJ1-5; 12 nucleotides agree with TRBD1. The CDR3 is made up of 22 amino acids. Unmatched junction bases numbered 21, after V lost 0 bases and J lost 3 bases. CDR1 is GTSNPN, CDR2 SVGIG, per germline (reference sequence). In nucleotides, the CDR3 is TGTGCCTGGAGTGTAAACGTCCTGGTAAACCGGGACAGGGGGCCTAACAATCAGCCCCAGCATTTT. It yields the protein CAWSVNVLVNRDRGPNNQPQHF.

This sequence joins TRBV4-1 and TRBJ1-6; 7 bases match TRBD1. With 1 base clipped from V and 4 bases from J, the junction kept 7 bases outside the gene matches. CDR3 length equals 17 residues. Germline V gene data show CDR1 as MGHRA and CDR2 as YSYEKL. The CDR3 region is CASSQVTGTEYNSPLHF. In DNA, the CDR3 is TGCGCCAGCAGCCAAGTAACCGGGACAGAGTATAATTCACCCCTCCACTTT.

This clone occurred many times. The CDR3 spells CASSAARLFGETQYF. CDR3 coding DNA: TGTGCCAGCAGTGCCGCGCGGCTCTTCGGAGAGACCCAGTACTTC. The chain carries TRBV28 and TRBJ2-5; unclear D gene. CDR3 size: 15 residues. The V gene's germline CDR1 is MDHEN and CDR2 SYDVKM. Trimming took off 5 bases at V and 4 bases at J, with 17 bases between the two ends.

As for this clone: The same CDR3 arises from other DNA sequences in this sample as well. The chain recombines TRBV18 with TRBJ2-7; TRBD1 matches 8 bases. The length of the CDR3 is 13 residues. Germline CDR1 KGHSH, CDR2 LQKENI. V gave up 3 bases and J gave up 4 bases; unmatched junction bases: 2. The CDR3: CASSPRTGYEQYF. The DNA for the CDR3 is TGTGCCAGCTCACCCCGGACAGGGTACGAGCAGTACTTC.

This chain connects TRBV6-6 to TRBJ1-3; 8 positions agree with TRBD1. CDR1 MNHNY and CDR2 SVGAGI come from the germline V gene (reference sequence). V lost 10 bases, J lost 4 bases, and 3 bases stayed unmatched. The CDR3 consists of 12 residues. CDR3 region: CATRTGGNTIYF. The CDR3 coding sequence is TGTGCCACTAGGACAGGGGGAAACACCATATATTTT.

V gene TRBV7-9 combines with J gene TRBJ1-2, with 8 bases lining up with TRBD1. Looked up from germline, CDR1 is SEHNR and CDR2 is FQNEAQ (reference sequence). CDR3 size: 13 residues. V was clipped by 6 bases and J by 0 bases; unmatched bases: 0. CDR3 in amino acids: CASRDRANYGYTF. The CDR3, as DNA: TGTGCCAGCAGGGACAGGGCTAACTATGGCTACACCTTC.